A selection of T cell receptor beta chains follows, all from one sample in a study of beta chain features in type 1 diabetes. The table came from immunoSEQ multiplex PCR; TCRdb's copy has only in-frame clones and leaves some out. This sample has 300,000 or so clones, with roughly 8.8% found just once. The material sequenced was central memory CD4+ T cells from blood. These receptors all come from a man younger than 45 with type 1 diabetes. Both conserved end residues are part of each CDR3. D genes are given only for firm matches. Some rows mark clone size as missing; the rest say once, few, many or name a class of expanded clone.

CDR3aa: CASSEGVGVQETQYF; CDR3nt: TGCGCCAGCAGTGAAGGGGTTGGGGTCCAAGAGACCCAGTACTTC; j_gene: TRBJ2-5; v_gene: TRBV10-1; d_gene: -; abundance: -
CDR3aa: CASSLESGTEAFF; CDR3nt: TGTGCCAGCAGCTTAGAATCTGGGACTGAAGCTTTCTTT; j_gene: TRBJ1-1; v_gene: TRBV7-9; d_gene: -; abundance: -
CDR3aa: CASSYGPLNTEAFF; CDR3nt: TGTGCCAGCAGCTACGGGCCTTTGAACACTGAAGCTTTCTTT; j_gene: TRBJ1-1; v_gene: TRBV11-2; d_gene: -; abundance: -
CDR3aa: CASSDQRGVQETQYF; CDR3nt: TGCGCCAGTTCGGATCAGCGGGGGGTCCAAGAGACCCAGTACTTC; j_gene: TRBJ2-5; v_gene: TRBV5-1; d_gene: TRBD2; abundance: -
CDR3aa: CASSGRDTPNTEAFF; CDR3nt: TGTGCCAGCAGTGGACGGGACACCCCTAACACTGAAGCTTTCTTT; j_gene: TRBJ1-1; v_gene: TRBV6-5; d_gene: -; abundance: few
CDR3aa: CASSLDAGRSYEQYF; CDR3nt: TGTGCCAGCAGCTTGGATGCAGGACGGTCCTACGAGCAGTACTTC; j_gene: TRBJ2-7; v_gene: TRBV5-6; d_gene: -; abundance: few
CDR3aa: CASSPSGANVLTF; CDR3nt: TGTGCCAGCAGCCCCTCTGGGGCCAACGTCCTGACTTTC; j_gene: TRBJ2-6; v_gene: TRBV7-2; d_gene: -; abundance: few
CDR3aa: CAISETQTGYGYTF; CDR3nt: TGTGCCATCAGTGAAACCCAAACAGGCTATGGCTACACCTTC; j_gene: TRBJ1-2; v_gene: TRBV10-3; d_gene: -; abundance: few
CDR3aa: CASSPASRGATGELFF; CDR3nt: TGTGCCAGCAGTCCCGCGAGTCGGGGGGCCACCGGGGAGCTGTTTTTT; j_gene: TRBJ2-2; v_gene: TRBV9; d_gene: -; abundance: few
CDR3aa: CASSPSEAGEIAGNTIYF; CDR3nt: TGTGCCAGCTCACCATCGGAGGCCGGGGAGATCGCCGGAAACACCATATATTTT; j_gene: TRBJ1-3; v_gene: TRBV18; d_gene: -; abundance: few
CDR3aa: CASSLVSGGLFF; CDR3nt: TGTGCCAGCAGCTTAGTCAGCGGGGGGCTGTTCTTC; j_gene: TRBJ2-1; v_gene: TRBV7-2; d_gene: TRBD2; abundance: -
CDR3aa: CASSRDHGELFF; CDR3nt: TGTGCCAGCAGCCGTGACCACGGGGAGCTGTTTTTT; j_gene: TRBJ2-2; v_gene: TRBV7-9; d_gene: -; abundance: many
CDR3aa: CASSLREYGYTF; CDR3nt: TGTGCCAGCAGTTTACGGGAGTATGGCTACACCTTC; j_gene: TRBJ1-2; v_gene: TRBV28; d_gene: -; abundance: -
CDR3aa: CAWSSQGHQPQHF; CDR3nt: TGTGCCTGGAGTAGTCAGGGTCATCAGCCCCAGCATTTT; j_gene: TRBJ1-5; v_gene: TRBV30; d_gene: -; abundance: few
CDR3aa: CASSPDSPTEAFF; CDR3nt: TGTGCCAGCAGCCCTGACAGTCCGACTGAAGCTTTCTTT; j_gene: TRBJ1-1; v_gene: TRBV7-9; d_gene: -; abundance: few
CDR3aa: CASSIGRASGGTLAGANVLTF; CDR3nt: TGTGCCAGTAGTATCGGGAGGGCTAGCGGGGGGACTCTTGCTGGGGCCAACGTCCTGACTTTC; j_gene: TRBJ2-6; v_gene: TRBV19; d_gene: TRBD2; abundance: few
CDR3aa: CASSQTGVSYEQYF; CDR3nt: TGTGCCAGCAGCCAAACAGGGGTCTCCTACGAGCAGTACTTC; j_gene: TRBJ2-7; v_gene: TRBV11-2; d_gene: TRBD1; abundance: -
CDR3aa: CAWRDPGIYGYTF; CDR3nt: TGTGCCTGGAGAGATCCAGGGATCTATGGCTACACCTTC; j_gene: TRBJ1-2; v_gene: TRBV30; d_gene: -; abundance: -
CDR3aa: CSVETVKSYEQYF; CDR3nt: TGCAGCGTTGAAACAGTGAAATCCTACGAGCAGTACTTC; j_gene: TRBJ2-7; v_gene: TRBV29-1; d_gene: -; abundance: few
CDR3aa: CASSFLGRASGNTIYF; CDR3nt: TGTGCCAGCAGCTTCCTGGGACGGGCCTCTGGAAACACCATATATTTT; j_gene: TRBJ1-3; v_gene: TRBV7-2; d_gene: -; abundance: few
CDR3aa: CASTDRGVEYF; CDR3nt: TGTGCCAGCACGGACAGGGGGGTGGAGTACTTC; j_gene: TRBJ2-7; v_gene: TRBV28; d_gene: TRBD1; abundance: few
CDR3aa: CASSRLKSKGTGSFEKLFF; CDR3nt: TGTGCCAGCAGCAGATTAAAGTCGAAGGGGACAGGGAGTTTTGAAAAACTGTTTTTT; j_gene: TRBJ1-4; v_gene: TRBV7-9; d_gene: TRBD1; abundance: few
CDR3aa: CASSFGTGFTGELFF; CDR3nt: TGTGCCAGCAGCTTCGGGACGGGATTTACCGGGGAGCTGTTTTTT; j_gene: TRBJ2-2; v_gene: TRBV7-2; d_gene: -; abundance: -